This note documents a single T cell receptor beta chain sequence. This record comes from a study of T cell responses to AZD1222 COVID-19 vaccine. From germline, CDR1 is LNHNV and CDR2 YYDKDF (reference sequence). V lost 1 base to trimming and J lost 9 bases, with 7 bases between them. This CDR3 contains 12 residues. Assay used: immunoSEQ multiplex PCR; TCRdb lists only in-frame clones, some missing. Of approximately 130,000 clones in the sample, about nine tenths were seen once. Specimen: peripheral blood, collected on day 0 of AZD1222 vaccination. The rearrangement joins TRBV15 to TRBJ2-1; D gene unclear. The receptor was isolated from an adult in good health. Written as DNA, the CDR3 is TGTGCCACCAGCAGAGGCAGCTCTGAGCAGTTCTTC. It specifies CATSRGSSEQFF.